This T cell receptor (beta chain) emerged from a study of OX40 agonist ivuxolimab in advanced cancers. Points from the study as a whole: At 0.1 to 3.0 mg/kg and by week 6, clonal expansion occurred in CD4+ and CD8+ blood T cells.

Regarding this clone: The target antigen is unknown.

This CDR3 contains 15 residues. V lost 4 bases to trimming and J lost 1 base; unmatched junction nucleotides: 2. Looked up from germline, CDR1 is WNHNN and CDR2 is SYGVQD (reference sequence). Clones were sequenced by immunoSEQ multiplex PCR, and TCRdb holds only the in-frame ones, with some missing. This table has 60,000 to 90,000 clones, roughly nine tenths appearing once. The TCR was taken from an adult with an advanced solid tumor such as melanoma, head and neck, liver or kidney cancer. The chain carries TRBV10-1 and TRBJ2-3, with 10 bases matching TRBD2. Sequenced material: CD4+ or CD8+ T cells sorted from blood, taken in a trial of the OX40 agonist ivuxolimab. The DNA for the CDR3 is TGCGCCAGCAGTGTCGGGACTAGCGGCACAGATACGCAGTATTTT. Translation gives CASSVGTSGTDTQYF.